Listed below are T cell receptor beta chains from one sample, sequenced in a study of T cells in localized non-small cell lung cancer. The data were produced by immunoSEQ multiplex PCR, yet TCRdb's version contains in-frame clones alone and is incomplete. Counted here are 24,000 or so clones, 70% to 90% occurring once; the ten biggest clones make up approximately 14%. The input for sequencing was peripheral blood, taken before any cancer treatment. The source of these receptors is a female donor aged 60 or older with stage I lung adenocarcinoma. Both conserved end residues are trimmed from each CDR3.

J gene	V gene	CDR3 protein
TRBJ1-2	TRBV5-1	ASSLGTGQGYT
TRBJ2-1	TRBV19	ASSIGTGAAGGDEQF
TRBJ2-7	TRBV27	ASRWARGIEQY
TRBJ1-3	TRBV29-1	SVEGGSGNTIY
TRBJ2-1	TRBV5-1	ASSLEVAGAGNEQF
TRBJ2-1	TRBV20-1	SARTSGQQF
TRBJ2-2	TRBV9	ASSSRGRSTGELF
TRBJ2-1	TRBV2	ASSESVLSSYNEQF
TRBJ1-1	TRBV25-1	ASSELGLSAF
TRBJ1-1	TRBV29-1	SVLQGARTEAF
TRBJ1-2	TRBV2	ASSQGDYGYT
TRBJ2-7	TRBV14	ASSVLGTGNYEQY
TRBJ1-1	TRBV5-4	ASSLLFRGLNTEAF
TRBJ1-5	TRBV12-2	ASRWGGDQPQH
TRBJ1-1	TRBV6-4	ASSDSGGGTEAF
TRBJ1-5	TRBV7-2	ASSLAGNSNQPQH
TRBJ1-5	TRBV9	ASSDVGDGQPQH
TRBJ2-5	TRBV5-1	ASSLDPSGGETQY
TRBJ1-5	TRBV19	AISAASANQPQH
TRBJ1-1	TRBV9	ASSTGDSSAF
TRBJ2-7	TRBV7-2	ASSPQTGVSYEQY
TRBJ1-3	TRBV19	ASSLTGGSEGNTIY
TRBJ2-3	TRBV14	ASSYFLGSGVTDTQY
TRBJ1-1	TRBV6-5	AAERTGSTEAF
TRBJ2-5	TRBV7-9	ASSQGGLETQY
TRBJ2-7	TRBV6-5	ASSGLTGERWEQY
TRBJ1-5	TRBV6-1	ASNGLTFNQPQH
TRBJ2-2	TRBV7-9	ASSPVEFRELF
TRBJ1-1	TRBV6-6	ASSADRGSTEAF
TRBJ1-4	TRBV25-1	ASSRGDATNEKLF
TRBJ2-1	TRBV5-8	ASSPTGSSYNEQF
TRBJ2-3	TRBV29-1	SASGLAGPTDTQY
TRBJ2-2	TRBV18	ASSPWTGNTGELF
TRBJ1-5	TRBV19	ASSIIGGSNQPQH
TRBJ2-3	TRBV30	AWSVRIPDTQY
TRBJ1-3	TRBV30	AWKWGSGNTIY
TRBJ2-7	TRBV30	AWSMGAVHEQY
TRBJ1-2	TRBV7-2	ASSPGQGLYGYT
TRBJ1-4	TRBV19	ASSQTQQGSEEKLF
TRBJ2-1	TRBV4-1	ASRPAGLAGVTEQF
TRBJ2-1	TRBV5-1	ASSPTKGSEYYNEQF
TRBJ1-4	TRBV30	AWRVGATNEKLF
TRBJ1-2	TRBV9	ASSVGQGANYGYT
TRBJ2-5	TRBV5-5	ASSPETGRSETQY
TRBJ1-1	TRBV11-3	ASSLAIETQAF
TRBJ2-7	TRBV28	ASSPTSGDPYEQY
TRBJ2-3	TRBV5-1	ASSSGLAGSSTDTQY
TRBJ2-5	TRBV7-2	ASSLGSPETQY
TRBJ1-1	TRBV11-2	ASSFREGSTEAF
TRBJ1-4	TRBV5-6	ASSPGGGTSTNEKLF